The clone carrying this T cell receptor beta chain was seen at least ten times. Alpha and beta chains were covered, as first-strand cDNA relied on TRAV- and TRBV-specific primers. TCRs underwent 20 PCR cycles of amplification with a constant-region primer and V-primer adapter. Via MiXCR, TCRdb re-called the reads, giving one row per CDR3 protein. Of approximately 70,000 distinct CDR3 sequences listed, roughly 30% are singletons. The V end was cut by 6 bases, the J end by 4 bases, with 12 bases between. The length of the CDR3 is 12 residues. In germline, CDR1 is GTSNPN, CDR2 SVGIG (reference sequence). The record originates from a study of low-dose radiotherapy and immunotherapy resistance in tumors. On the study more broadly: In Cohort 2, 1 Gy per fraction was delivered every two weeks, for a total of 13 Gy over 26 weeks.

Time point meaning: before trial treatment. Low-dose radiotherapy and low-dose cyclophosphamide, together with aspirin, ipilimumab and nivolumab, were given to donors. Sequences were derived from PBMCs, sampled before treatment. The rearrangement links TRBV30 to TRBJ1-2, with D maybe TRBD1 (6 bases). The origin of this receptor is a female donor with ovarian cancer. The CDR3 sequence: CACATGIYGYTF. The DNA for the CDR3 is TGTGCCTGCGCTACAGGGATCTATGGCTACACCTTC.